This T cell receptor beta chain was captured in a study of beta chain features in type 1 diabetes. Whole-study context: Under 140,000,000 sorted cells were examined across all samples. Whole-study results and caveats: The similarity of naive, central memory and Treg TCRB repertoires appeared greater among patients than among healthy donors.

Expressed TCRB transcripts were sequenced, since all the RNA that had been isolated was reverse transcribed. Here immunoSEQ multiplex PCR was the method, and the copy in TCRdb shows in-frame clones only, minus some. The data hold roughly 250,000 clones, with over 8.5% observed a single time. The CDR3 covers 10 residues. From germline, CDR1 is SQVTM and CDR2 ANQGSEA. In this sample, this clone turned up a few times. The antigen is not known. One junction end disagrees with the germline gene, perhaps due to a read error. The V call is TRBV29-1, the J call TRBJ2-5; TRBD2 matches 9 bases. This sequence originates from a woman between 18 and 29 years old in good health. Sequencing was carried out using naive CD4+ T cells from blood. The chain's CDR3 is CCSGGETQYF. CDR3 DNA sequence: TGTTGCAGCGGGGGGGAGACCCAGTACTTC.